The 9 T cell receptor beta chains reported below all come from one sample, sequenced in a study of multiple sclerosis patients with progressive multifocal leukoencephalopathy. Time point of the sample: time of PML onset. Some clones are missing from TCRdb's copy, which holds only in-frame ones; the method was immunoSEQ multiplex PCR. The repertoire includes more than 30,000 clones, approximately 90% of them detected once, and less than 6.5% sits in the top ten. Specimen: PBMCs, collected from a patient treated with natalizumab. The receptors were sampled from a woman in her forties with progressive multifocal leukoencephalopathy.

This sequence joins TRBV14 and TRBJ2-1, with D tentatively TRBD1 or TRBD2 (5 bases each). Looked up from germline, CDR1 is SGHDN and CDR2 is FVKESK. This CDR3 contains 13 residues. Between the trimmed V and J ends, which lost 4 bases and 10 bases, there was a span of 14 bases. The CDR3: CASSRDPAGEQFF. Written as DNA, the CDR3 is TGTGCCAGCAGCCGGGACCCAGCCGGGGAGCAGTTCTTC.

The chain carries TRBV28 and TRBJ1-5, with no clear D. The CDR3 covers 12 residues. The V and J ends lost 5 bases and 6 bases respectively, with 8 bases between them. CDR1 is MDHEN and CDR2 is SYDVKM in the germline V gene. DNA of the CDR3: TGTGCCAGCAGTGAGGGAGCTCAGCCCCAGCATTTT. Its translation: CASSEGAQPQHF.

V and J are TRBV4-1 and TRBJ2-3; D possibly matches TRBD1 or TRBD2 (5 bases each). Germline V gene data show CDR1 as MGHRA and CDR2 as YSYEKL. Trimming shortened V by 1 base and J by 1 base, and 12 bases separated the two germline ends. This CDR3 contains 16 residues. The CDR3 nucleotides are TGCGCCAGCAGCCAAGTTGAGGGGAGAGGCACAGATACGCAGTATTTT. Its protein product is CASSQVEGRGTDTQYF.

The chain couples TRBV2 to TRBJ2-3, with D unclear. V shed 4 bases and J shed 0 bases, with 5 bases lying between them. The CDR3 extends over 13 amino acids. Germline lookup yields CDR1 SNHLY and CDR2 FYNNEI. The CDR3 spells CASSVGSTDTQYF. In DNA, the CDR3 is TGTGCCAGCAGTGTGGGCAGCACAGATACGCAGTATTTT.

The chain has TRBV6-5 and TRBJ1-5; D is perhaps TRBD1 (6 bases). The germline V gene has CDR1 MNHEY and CDR2 SVGAGI. Trimming shortened V by 8 bases and J by 0 bases, and 8 bases separated the two germline ends. The CDR3 loop spans 13 amino acids. CDR3 DNA: TGTGCCAGCGGACAGAATAGCAATCAGCCCCAGCATTTT. Its protein is CASGQNSNQPQHF.

The chain carries TRBV18 and TRBJ1-6; 7 nucleotides match TRBD1. This CDR3 contains 15 residues. V lost 0 bases and J lost 4; bases outside the gene matches: 0. In germline, CDR1 is KGHSH, CDR2 LQKENI. The CDR3 loop is CASSPPTGYNSPLHF. In DNA form, the CDR3 reads TGTGCCAGCTCACCACCGACAGGGTATAATTCACCCCTCCACTTT.

The chain recombines TRBV9 with TRBJ1-3; unclear D gene. From germline, CDR1 is SGDLS and CDR2 YYNGEE. The CDR3 runs 15 residues. V was shortened by 5 bases and J by 0 bases, with 12 bases between the two germline ends. CDR3 amino acids: CASSGGSASGNTIYF. The CDR3, as DNA: TGTGCCAGCAGTGGAGGCAGTGCCTCTGGAAACACCATATATTTT.

The genes are TRBV28 and TRBJ1-4; 7 bases map to TRBD1. The CDR3 runs to 13 residues. The trim removed 8 bases at V and 7 bases at J, leaving 7 bases unmatched. The germline V gene has CDR1 MDHEN and CDR2 SYDVKM. The CDR3 DNA follows: TGTGCCAGCCGGGAACAGGGGCGTGAAAAACTGTTTTTT. This codes for CASREQGREKLFF.

V and J are TRBV27 and TRBJ2-3; 11 bases line up with TRBD2. Unmatched junction bases numbered 6, after V lost 5 bases and J lost 5 bases. In germline, CDR1 is MNHEY, CDR2 SMNVEV (reference sequence). There are 15 residues in the CDR3. CDR3 sequence: CASSLSGRAGDTQYF. DNA for the CDR3: TGTGCCAGCAGTCTTAGCGGGAGGGCCGGAGATACGCAGTATTTT.